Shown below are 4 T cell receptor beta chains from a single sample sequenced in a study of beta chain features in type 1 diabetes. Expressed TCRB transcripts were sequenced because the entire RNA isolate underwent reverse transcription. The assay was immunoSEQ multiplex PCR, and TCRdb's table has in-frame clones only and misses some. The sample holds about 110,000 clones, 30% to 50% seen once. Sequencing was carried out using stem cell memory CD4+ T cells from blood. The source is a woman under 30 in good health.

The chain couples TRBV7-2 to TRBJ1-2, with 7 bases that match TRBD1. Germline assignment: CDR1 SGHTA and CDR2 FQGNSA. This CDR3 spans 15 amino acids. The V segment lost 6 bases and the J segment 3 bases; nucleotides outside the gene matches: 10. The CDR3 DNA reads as TGTGCCAGCAGGCTTACACAGGGGCGCTACTATGGCTACACCTTC. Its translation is CASRLTQGRYYGYTF.

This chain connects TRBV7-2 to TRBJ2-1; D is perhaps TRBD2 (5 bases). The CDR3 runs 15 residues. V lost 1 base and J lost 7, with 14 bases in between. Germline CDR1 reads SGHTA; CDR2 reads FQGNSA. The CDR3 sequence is CASSLELGFGNEQFF. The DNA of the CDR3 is TGTGCCAGCAGCTTAGAACTAGGTTTCGGAAATGAGCAGTTCTTC.

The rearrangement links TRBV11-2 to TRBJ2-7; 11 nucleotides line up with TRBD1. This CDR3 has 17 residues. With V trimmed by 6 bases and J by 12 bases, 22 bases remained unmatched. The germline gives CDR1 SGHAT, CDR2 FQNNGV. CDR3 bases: TGTGCCAGCAGATCCGGACAGGGGGCCCGCGGCGGGACTCGCCGGTACTTC. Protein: CASRSGQGARGGTRRYF. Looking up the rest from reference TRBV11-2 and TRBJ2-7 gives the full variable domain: EAGVAQSPRYKIIEKRQSVAFWCNPISGHATLYWYQQILGQGPKLLIQFQNNGVVDDSQLPKDRFSAERLKGVDSTLKIQPAKLEDSAVYLCASRSGQGARGGTRRYFGPGTRLTVT.

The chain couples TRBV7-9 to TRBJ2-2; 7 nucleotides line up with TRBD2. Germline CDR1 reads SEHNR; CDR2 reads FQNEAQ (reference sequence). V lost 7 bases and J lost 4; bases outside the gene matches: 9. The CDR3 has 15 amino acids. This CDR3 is CASTTDGGITGELFF. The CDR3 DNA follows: TGTGCCAGCACCACCGACGGGGGGATCACCGGGGAGCTGTTTTTT.